This TCR beta chain derives from a study of shared clonotypes between healthy human individuals. General study points: Shared clonotypes: about 5% naive CD4, approximately 3.4% naive CD8, about 2.4% memory CD4, 0.35% to 0.5% memory CD8. The donor pool, a small one, limited the genetic and exposure-history diversity represented.

About this clone itself: Its antigen is unidentified.

Repertoires were generated with immunoSEQ multiplex PCR, while TCRdb's copy carries only in-frame clones and drops some. Of some 2.1 million clones listed, 85% to 95% are singletons. The source of this sequence is a man aged 18 to 35 in good health. The material sequenced was naive CD4+ T cells sorted from blood. The subset: CD45RA+ positively selected.

CDR3 bases: TGTGCCAGCAGCTTGGCCTGGGACAGAAATCAGCCCCAGCATTTT. Protein: CASSLAWDRNQPQHF. This rearrangement joins TRBV5-6 to TRBJ1-5; 7 positions agree with TRBD1. CDR3 length: 15 residues. The junction had 4 bases not matched to a gene; V was cut back by 0 bases and J by 4 bases. Looked up from germline, CDR1 is SGHDT and CDR2 is YYEEEE.